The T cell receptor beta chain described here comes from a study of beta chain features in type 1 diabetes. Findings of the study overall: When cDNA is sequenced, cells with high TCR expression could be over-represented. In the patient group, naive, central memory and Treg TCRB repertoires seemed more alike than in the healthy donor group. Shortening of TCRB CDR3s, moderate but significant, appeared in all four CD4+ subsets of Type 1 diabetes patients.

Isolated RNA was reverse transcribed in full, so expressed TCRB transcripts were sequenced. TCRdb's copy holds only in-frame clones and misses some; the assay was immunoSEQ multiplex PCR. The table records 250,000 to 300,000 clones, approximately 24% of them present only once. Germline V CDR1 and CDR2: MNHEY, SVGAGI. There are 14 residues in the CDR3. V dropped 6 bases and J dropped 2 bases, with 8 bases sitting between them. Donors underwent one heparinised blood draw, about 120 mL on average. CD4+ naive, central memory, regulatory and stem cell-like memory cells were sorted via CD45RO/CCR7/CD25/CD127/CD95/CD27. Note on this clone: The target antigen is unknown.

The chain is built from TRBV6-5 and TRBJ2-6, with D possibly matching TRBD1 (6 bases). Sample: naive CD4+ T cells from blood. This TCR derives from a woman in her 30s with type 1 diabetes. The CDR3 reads CASREGAGANVLTF. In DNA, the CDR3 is TGTGCCAGCAGAGAGGGGGCTGGGGCCAACGTCCTGACTTTC.